Presented here are 4 T cell receptor beta chains from one specimen sequenced in a study of blood T cells in healthy people across ages. The second PCR ran roughly 7 to 12 cycles with a sample-barcoded 5' primer and J-beta primers. MiXCR was run by TCRdb on the 5' RACE reads, yielding one entry per CDR3 protein. Among hundreds of thousands of distinct CDR3 sequences, approximately 52% were seen once, and the ten largest hold approximately 13%. Sequenced material: blood. The receptors were sampled from a woman at least 80 years old in good health.

The rearrangement joins TRBV7-2 to TRBJ1-4; D may be TRBD1 (6 bases). This CDR3 has 15 amino acids. The germline V gene has CDR1 SGHTA and CDR2 FQGNSA. The germline V and J ends were trimmed by 2 bases and 8 bases, with 15 bases remaining between them. The CDR3 sequence is CASSLTLIGGEKLFF. In DNA form, the CDR3 reads TGTGCCAGCAGCTTAACGCTGATAGGGGGGGAAAAACTGTTTTTT. The full variable domain, in which reference TRBV7-2 and TRBJ1-4 provide the parts outside the CDR3, is GAGVSQSPSNKVTEKGKDVELRCDPISGHTALYWYRQSLGQGLEFLIYFQGNSAPDKSGLPSDRFSAERTGGSVSTLTIQRTQQEDSAVYLCASSLTLIGGEKLFFGSGTQLSVL.

V gene TRBV20-1 combines with J gene TRBJ1-2; possibly TRBD1 for D (5 bases). V dropped 0 bases and J dropped 5 bases, with 16 bases sitting between them. CDR1 DFQATT and CDR2 SNEGSKA come from the germline V gene (reference sequence). The CDR3 has 15 residues. The CDR3 is CSARDGQGPRYGYTF. DNA of the CDR3: TGCAGTGCTAGAGATGGGCAGGGCCCGCGGTATGGCTACACCTTC.

This clonotype was recorded many times. The genes are TRBV5-1 and TRBJ2-4; D may be TRBD1 (6 bases). CDR3 length equals 15 residues. Germline V CDR1 and CDR2: SGHRS, YFSETQ. V was shortened by 6 bases and J by 4 bases, with 17 bases between the two germline ends. The CDR3 loop reads CASTTSPGQKNIQYF. The CDR3 DNA follows: TGCGCCAGCACTACTTCCCCGGGACAAAAAAACATTCAGTACTTC. The full variable domain, completed using reference TRBV5-1 and TRBJ2-4, is KAGVTQTPRYLIKTRGQQVTLSCSPISGHRSVSWYQQTPGQGLQFLFEYFSETQRNKGNFPGRFSGRQFSNSRSEMNVSTLELGDSALYLCASTTSPGQKNIQYFGAGTRLSVL.

This clonotype has only a few counts. The rearrangement links TRBV12-3 or TRBV12-4 to TRBJ2-5, with 7 bases aligning to TRBD2. V trimming: 6 bases; J trimming: 2 bases; junction bases outside the gene matches: 9. CDR3 size: 15 residues. The CDR3 region is CASRSGEQIQETQYF. The DNA of the CDR3 is TGTGCCAGCAGAAGCGGGGAACAAATTCAAGAGACCCAGTACTTC.